The clone carrying this T cell receptor (beta chain) showed up many times. Its antigen is unidentified. This sample is drawn from a study of Graves' ophthalmopathy and Graves' hyperthyroidism. V was clipped by 4 bases and J by 0 bases; unmatched bases: 4. This CDR3 has 16 amino acids. Germline CDR1 and CDR2: MNHEY and SVGAGI. Beta-chain TCR CDR3 regions were amplified from RNA transcripts. Investigators did first-round RT-PCR with HTBI primers, then second-round multiplex PCR. TCRdb reprocessed the multiplex PCR reads via MiXCR and lists one record per CDR3 protein. This sample carries roughly 480,000 distinct CDR3 sequences, about an eighth of them seen once, and the ten largest clones take about 9.4%. What supplied the PBMCs was over 8.5 ml of fresh peripheral blood. Regarding the study as a whole: Blood also held most thyroid clonotypes expanded above 0.001 frequency.

The sequencing input was blood. The rearrangement uses TRBV6-5 and TRBJ1-3; 9 positions match TRBD1. The TCR originated in a young woman with Graves' ophthalmopathy. CDR3 in amino acids: CASSLSGQGSGNTIYF. For the CDR3, the DNA is TGTGCCAGCAGTTTATCGGGACAGGGCTCTGGAAACACCATATATTTT.